These T cell receptor beta chains were read from a single sample in a study of radiation and T cells in renal cell carcinoma. Produced via immunoSEQ multiplex PCR; TCRdb's table is partial and in-frame only. The sample consists of 120,000 to 150,000 clones, 86% of them appearing once. The input for sequencing was blood, taken from a patient whose treatment included radiotherapy and nephrectomy. The origin of the receptors is a woman aged 50 to 65 with renal cell carcinoma. Both conserved end residues are part of each CDR3. Each record gives: V gene, clone size, J gene, D gene, CDR3 protein, CDR3 DNA. The D gene is left open where the match is weak. Expanded clones are given a class, and other clones once, few, many or no size at all.

TRBV2	few	TRBJ1-1	NA	CASTLLPENTEAFF	TGTGCCAGCACCCTCCTTCCGGAGAACACTGAAGCTTTCTTT
TRBV25-1	few	TRBJ1-2	NA	CASRSLYGYTF	TGTGCCAGCAGGTCCCTCTATGGCTACACCTTC
TRBV4-1	NA	TRBJ1-5	NA	CASSQDGQNQPQHF	TGCGCCAGCAGCCAAGACGGACAGAATCAGCCCCAGCATTTT
TRBV9	few	TRBJ1-1	NA	CASSGLGNTEAFF	TGTGCCAGCAGCGGACTGGGAAACACTGAAGCTTTCTTT
TRBV28	once	TRBJ2-5	TRBD2	CASSSPGVGKAGGPETQYF	TGTGCCAGCAGTTCGCCCGGGGTCGGTAAAGCGGGGGGGCCGGAGACCCAGTACTTC
TRBV5-1	NA	TRBJ2-2	NA	CASSYRVPNTGELFF	TGCGCCAGCAGCTACAGGGTCCCGAACACCGGGGAGCTGTTTTTT
TRBV6-5	NA	TRBJ1-5	NA	CASSPDQGWGQPQHF	TGTGCCAGCAGCCCAGACCAGGGATGGGGTCAGCCCCAGCATTTT
TRBV7-8	NA	TRBJ1-1	NA	CASSSGRGQEEAFF	TGTGCCAGCAGCTCAGGCCGGGGGCAGGAGGAAGCTTTCTTT
TRBV5-4	once	TRBJ1-2	NA	CASSLVGEGYTF	TGTGCCAGCAGCTTGGTAGGGGAGGGCTACACCTTC
TRBV11-2	NA	TRBJ2-2	NA	CASRVGALGTGELFF	TGTGCCAGCAGGGTCGGGGCCCTCGGCACCGGGGAGCTGTTTTTT
TRBV5-1	once	TRBJ2-3	NA	CASSLLALGITDTQYF	TGCGCCAGCAGCTTGCTCGCCTTAGGGATCACAGATACGCAGTATTTT
TRBV28	NA	TRBJ1-5	NA	CASSSLSGGGNQPQHF	TGTGCCAGCAGTTCCCTGAGTGGGGGTGGGAATCAGCCCCAGCATTTT
TRBV30	NA	TRBJ2-7	NA	CAWSARVRGEQYF	TGTGCCTGGAGTGCTAGGGTGAGGGGCGAGCAGTACTTC
TRBV7-9	NA	TRBJ2-3	NA	CASSLLDGTQYF	TGTGCCAGCAGCTTATTGGATGGAACGCAGTATTTT
TRBV6-5	NA	TRBJ1-1	NA	CASSYRTGLFEAFF	TGTGCCAGCAGTTACCGGACGGGTCTCTTCGAAGCTTTCTTT
TRBV7-2	few	TRBJ1-5	NA	CASNAGNQPQHF	TGTGCCAGCAACGCCGGCAATCAGCCCCAGCATTTT
TRBV5-6	NA	TRBJ2-5	NA	CASSLGLRETQYF	TGTGCCAGCAGCCTGGGACTGAGGGAGACCCAGTACTTC
TRBV5-4	NA	TRBJ2-7	TRBD2	CASSWGGYEQYF	TGTGCCAGCAGCTGGGGGGGGTACGAGCAGTACTTC
TRBV28	NA	TRBJ1-1	NA	CASSEFNTEAFF	TGTGCCAGCAGCGAATTCAACACTGAAGCTTTCTTT
TRBV5-6	NA	TRBJ1-2	TRBD1	CASSPDRRGGYTF	TGTGCCAGCAGCCCGGACAGGAGAGGTGGCTACACCTTC
TRBV28	NA	TRBJ2-2	NA	CASSFPRLFFPGELFF	TGTGCCAGCAGTTTCCCCAGGCTTTTTTTTCCCGGGGAGCTGTTTTTT
TRBV7-2	once	TRBJ2-3	NA	CASTLPSTDTQYF	TGTGCCAGCACCCTTCCTAGCACAGATACGCAGTATTTT
TRBV2	NA	TRBJ1-5	TRBD1	CASRHTGGAGQPQHF	TGTGCCAGCAGACACACAGGGGGCGCCGGGCAGCCCCAGCATTTT
TRBV6-5	NA	TRBJ1-1	NA	CASTPPEGTEAFF	TGTGCCAGCACCCCCCCCGAGGGCACTGAAGCTTTCTTT
TRBV10-1	NA	TRBJ1-2	TRBD1	CASSRTGVRLYGYTF	TGCGCCAGCAGCCGGACAGGGGTCCGACTCTATGGCTACACCTTC
TRBV7-2	NA	TRBJ1-6	TRBD1	CASSLVTGVNSPLHF	TGTGCCAGCAGCTTAGTGACAGGGGTTAATTCACCCCTCCACTTT
TRBV2	NA	TRBJ1-2	NA	CASSVAGEGYTF	TGTGCCAGCAGTGTGGCAGGGGAAGGCTACACCTTC
TRBV5-4	NA	TRBJ2-2	NA	CASSLEAGGELFF	TGTGCCAGCAGCCTAGAAGCGGGCGGGGAGCTGTTTTTT
TRBV25-1	few	TRBJ1-5	NA	CASSEPGNQPQHF	TGTGCCAGCAGTGAACCTGGAAATCAGCCCCAGCATTTT
TRBV5-1	NA	TRBJ2-2	NA	CASSLVVVSTGELFF	TGCGCCAGCAGCTTGGTTGTGGTTTCCACCGGGGAGCTGTTTTTT
TRBV10-1	NA	TRBJ2-1	TRBD2	CASSETRGGEQFF	TGCGCCAGCAGTGAGACACGGGGGGGTGAGCAGTTCTTC
TRBV29-1	NA	TRBJ2-3	TRBD2	CSVLGLAGDLDTQYF	TGCAGCGTCCTGGGGCTAGCGGGGGATCTAGATACGCAGTATTTT
TRBV5-1	NA	TRBJ2-2	NA	CASSVDSSTGELFF	TGCGCCAGCAGCGTGGACAGTTCCACCGGGGAGCTGTTTTTT